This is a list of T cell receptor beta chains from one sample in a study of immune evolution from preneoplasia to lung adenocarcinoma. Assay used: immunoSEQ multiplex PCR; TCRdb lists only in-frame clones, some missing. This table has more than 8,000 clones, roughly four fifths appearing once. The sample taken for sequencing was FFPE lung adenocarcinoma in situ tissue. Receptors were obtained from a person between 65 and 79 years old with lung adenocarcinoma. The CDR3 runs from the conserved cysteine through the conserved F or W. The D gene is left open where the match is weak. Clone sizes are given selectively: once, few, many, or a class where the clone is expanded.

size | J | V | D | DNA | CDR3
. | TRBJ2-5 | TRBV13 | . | TGTGCCAGCAGCGCAAGGGTCAACCAAGAGACCCAGTACTTC | CASSARVNQETQYF
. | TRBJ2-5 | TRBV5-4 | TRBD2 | TGTGCCAGCAGCTTGAAGCGGGGGGTTGGGGAGACCCAGTACTTC | CASSLKRGVGETQYF
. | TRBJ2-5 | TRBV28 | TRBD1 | TGTGCCAGCAGTCGGACAGGGCAGGAGACCCAGTACTTC | CASSRTGQETQYF
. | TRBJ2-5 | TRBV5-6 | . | TGTGCCAGCAGCTATGGACCACCAGAGACCCAGTACTTC | CASSYGPPETQYF
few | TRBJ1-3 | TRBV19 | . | TGTGCCAGCCAGCCCCGGGCTTCTGGAAACACCATATATTTT | CASQPRASGNTIYF
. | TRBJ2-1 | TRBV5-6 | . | TGTGCCAGCAGCCAGACAAGCCTGGAGTTCTTC | CASSQTSLEFF
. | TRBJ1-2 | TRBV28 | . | TGTGCCAGCAGTTTGTCCCGTCGGCCTAGCTATGGCTACACCTTC | CASSLSRRPSYGYTF
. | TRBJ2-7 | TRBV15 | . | TGTGCCACCAGCTTTCAGATTAGCGGTCCCTACGAGCAGTACTTC | CATSFQISGPYEQYF
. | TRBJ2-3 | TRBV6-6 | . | TGTGCCAGCAAACGCGCAGGGGGGAACAACGCAGATACGCAGTATTTT | CASKRAGGNNADTQYF
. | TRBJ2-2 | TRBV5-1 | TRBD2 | TGCGCCAGCAGCTCGGGACTAGCGGGACAAACCACCGGGGAGCTGTTTTTT | CASSSGLAGQTTGELFF
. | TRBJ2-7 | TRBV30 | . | TGTGCCTGGAACCGGGACTCCTTTGGGGAGCAGTACTTC | CAWNRDSFGEQYF
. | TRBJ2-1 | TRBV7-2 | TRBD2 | TGTGCCAGCAGCACCCGCGGCGCGGGGGGAACCTACAATGAGCAGTTCTTC | CASSTRGAGGTYNEQFF
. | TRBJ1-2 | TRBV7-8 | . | TGTGCCAGCAGCTTAGTTTTGTTGCCAACGCATAACTATGGCTACACCTTC | CASSLVLLPTHNYGYTF
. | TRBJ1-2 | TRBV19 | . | TGTGCCAGTAGTATGGTTGGGTCAGGGGATGGCTACACCTTC | CASSMVGSGDGYTF
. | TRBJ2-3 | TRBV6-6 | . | TGTGCCAGCAGTTACGGCAGGGGAGATACGCAGTATTTT | CASSYGRGDTQYF
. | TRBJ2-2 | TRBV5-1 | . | TGCGCCAGCAGCTTGCTGGCCAGCACCGGGGAGCTGTTTTTT | CASSLLASTGELFF
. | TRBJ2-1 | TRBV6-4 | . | TGTGCCAGCAGCCCCCTTGGGAACTACAATGAGCAGTTCTTC | CASSPLGNYNEQFF
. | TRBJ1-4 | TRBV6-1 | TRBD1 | TGTGCCAGCACCCCCGACAGGGTGAATGAAAAACTGTTTTTT | CASTPDRVNEKLFF
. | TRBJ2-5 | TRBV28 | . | TGTGCCAGCAGCCGACTCGGGGAGCAGTACTTC | CASSRLGEQYF
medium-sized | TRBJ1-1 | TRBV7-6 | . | TGTGCCAGCAGCGGACGCAGGAACACTGAAGCTTTCTTT | CASSGRRNTEAFF
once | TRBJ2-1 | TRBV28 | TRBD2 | TGTGCCAGCAGTGGGGGGAGGGCCGTCGATGAGCAGTTCTTC | CASSGGRAVDEQFF
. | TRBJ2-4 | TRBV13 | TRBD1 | TGTGCCAGCAGTTGGGACAGGGGAACCAAAAACATTCAGTACTTC | CASSWDRGTKNIQYF
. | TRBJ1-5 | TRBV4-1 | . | TGCGCCAGCAGCCAAGATACGGGGGCGGGAAATCAGCCCCAGCATTTT | CASSQDTGAGNQPQHF
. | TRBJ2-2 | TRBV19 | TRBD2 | TGTGCCAGTATGGTTGGTAGCGGGATGGGGGAGCTGTTTTTT | CASMVGSGMGELFF
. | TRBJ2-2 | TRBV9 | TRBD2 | TGTGCCAGCAGCTCCCACTCCGGGACTAGCAGCACCGGGGAGCTGTTTTTT | CASSSHSGTSSTGELFF
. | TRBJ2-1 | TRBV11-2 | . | TGTGCCAGCAGCTTAGAGGGGGATGAGCAGTTCTTC | CASSLEGDEQFF
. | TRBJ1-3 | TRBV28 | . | TGTGCCAGCAGCCGTACGGGACCCCTCACCGTCACCATATATTTT | CASSRTGPLTVTIYF
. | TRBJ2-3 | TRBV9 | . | TGTGCCAGCAGCGTCGCCTATCCGCCAGATACGCAGTATTTT | CASSVAYPPDTQYF
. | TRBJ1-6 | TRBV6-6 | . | TGTGCCAGCAGTTACGAAGGGAATTCACCCCTCCACTTT | CASSYEGNSPLHF
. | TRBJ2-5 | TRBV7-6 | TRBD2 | TGTGCCAGCAGCTCCGGGACTACCGTAGGGACCCAGTACTTC | CASSSGTTVGTQYF
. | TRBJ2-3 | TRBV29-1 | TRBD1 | TGCAGCGCCAAGTCACCGGGACAGGGGGCAGATACGCAGTATTTT | CSAKSPGQGADTQYF
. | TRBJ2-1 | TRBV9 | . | TGTGCCAGCAGCGTCGGGCTGAAAGCCCACAATGAGCAGTTCTTC | CASSVGLKAHNEQFF
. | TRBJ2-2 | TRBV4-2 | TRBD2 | TGTGCCAGCAGCCAAGACTCTAGCGGGGGGGCCGTCGGGGAGCTGTTTTTT | CASSQDSSGGAVGELFF
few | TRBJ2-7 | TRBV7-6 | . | TGTGCCAGCAGCTTAGGGACAGCCGCCTACGAGCAGTACTTC | CASSLGTAAYEQYF
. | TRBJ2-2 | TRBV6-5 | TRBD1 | TGTGCCAGCAGGGCAGGGGGCCGTTACACCGGGGAGCTGTTTTTT | CASRAGGRYTGELFF